A selection of T cell receptor beta chains follows, all from one sample in a study of CD8+CD57+ T cells in acquired aplastic anemia. TCRdb reprocessed the reads with MiXCR, giving one entry per CDR3 protein. The sample holds around 170,000 distinct CDR3 sequences, 48% seen once. Sequenced sample: sorted CD4+, CD8+, or CD8+CD57+ T cells (not recorded which) from PBMCs. The origin of the receptors is a human donor with aplastic anemia. CDR3s include the opening cysteine and the closing phenylalanine or tryptophan. A D gene is named only where the DNA matches it firmly. Size is omitted from some rows. Given values are once, few, many or a class for expanded clones.

d_gene	v_gene	j_gene	abundance	CDR3aa	CDR3nt
TRBD1	TRBV6-1	TRBJ2-4	few	CASSMDRVDIQYF	TGTGCCAGCAGTATGGACAGGGTCGATATTCAGTACTTC
.	TRBV4-3	TRBJ1-3	many	CASSQDTVLYSGNTIYF	TGCGCCAGCAGCCAAGATACGGTCCTCTACTCTGGAAACACCATATATTTT
.	TRBV25-1	TRBJ2-7	.	CASSEGPWGYEQYF	TGTGCCAGCAGTGAAGGGCCGTGGGGTTACGAGCAGTACTTC
TRBD2	TRBV15	TRBJ2-5	.	CATSRGSGAKQETQYF	TGTGCCACCAGCAGAGGGAGCGGGGCGAAACAAGAGACCCAGTACTTC
.	TRBV6-5	TRBJ1-5	many	CASSYGGRQPQHF	TGTGCCAGCAGTTACGGGGGGCGTCAGCCCCAGCATTTT
.	TRBV20-1	TRBJ1-1	.	CSARDRGLLWNTEAFF	TGCAGTGCTAGAGACAGAGGGCTACTCTGGAACACTGAGGCTTTCTTT
TRBD1	TRBV6-1	TRBJ2-1	few	CASSTWDRSYNEQFF	TGTGCCAGCAGCACCTGGGACAGGAGTTACAATGAGCAGTTCTTC
TRBD1	TRBV7-8	TRBJ1-5	.	CASSLGQGLNQPQHF	TGTGCCAGCAGCCTGGGACAGGGACTCAATCAGCCCCAGCATTTT
.	TRBV12-5	TRBJ2-6	.	CASGFRASGANVLTF	TGTGCTAGTGGTTTCCGGGCTAGTGGGGCCAACGTCCTGACTTTC
.	TRBV12-3/TRBV12-4	TRBJ2-4	.	CASSLLEGPKNIQYF	TGTGCCAGCTCGCTACTGGAAGGACCCAAAAACATTCAGTACTTC
.	TRBV15	TRBJ1-1	many	CATSRDRNWGLSSFF	TGTGCCACCAGCAGAGATAGGAATTGGGGGCTCAGTTCTTTCTTT
TRBD1	TRBV7-9	TRBJ2-1	many	CASSLGTGGSYNEQFF	TGTGCCAGCAGCTTGGGAACAGGGGGCTCCTACAATGAGCAGTTCTTC
.	TRBV19	TRBJ1-1	.	CASKELNTEAFF	TGTGCCAGCAAGGAACTGAACACTGAAGCTTTCTTT
TRBD1	TRBV24-1	TRBJ2-5	many	CATSAGQDRDLQETQYF	TGTGCCACCAGTGCCGGGCAAGACAGGGACCTACAAGAGACCCAGTACTTC
.	TRBV9	TRBJ2-7	many	CASSGPIRGGKAYEQYF	TGTGCCAGCAGCGGGCCTATAAGGGGGGGGAAGGCCTACGAGCAGTACTTC
.	TRBV11-2	TRBJ2-5	many	CASSLSLVQETQYF	TGTGCCAGCAGCTTAAGTCTGGTACAAGAGACCCAGTACTTC
TRBD1	TRBV5-6	TRBJ1-2	many	CASSLWDRGHYGYTF	TGTGCCAGCAGCTTATGGGACAGGGGGCACTATGGCTACACCTTC
TRBD2	TRBV20-1	TRBJ2-5	.	CSARAKLTTSGRETQYF	TGCAGTGCTAGAGCTAAGCTGACGACTAGCGGGAGAGAGACCCAGTACTTC
.	TRBV6-1	TRBJ1-6	.	CASSHREYSPLHF	TGTGCCAGCAGCCACAGGGAGTATTCACCCCTCCACTTT
.	TRBV10-3	TRBJ2-7	many	CAISETDINYEQYF	TGTGCCATCAGTGAAACCGACATCAACTACGAGCAGTACTTC
.	TRBV12-3/TRBV12-4	TRBJ2-7	once	CASSPLPYEQYF	TGTGCCAGCAGTCCCCTACCCTACGAGCAGTACTTC
.	TRBV10-3	TRBJ1-3	.	CAISGGSGNTIYF	TGTGCCATCAGTGGAGGATCTGGAAACACCATATATTTT
.	TRBV7-9	TRBJ1-1	.	CASSLTQVNTEAFF	TGTGCCAGCAGCTTAACACAGGTGAACACTGAAGCTTTCTTT
.	TRBV6-5	TRBJ1-1	many	CASSTRTVNTEAFF	TGTGCCAGCAGTACTCGGACCGTGAACACTGAAGCTTTCTTT
.	TRBV9	TRBJ2-3	.	CASSVSGSTDTQYF	TGTGCCAGCAGCGTAAGCGGGAGCACAGATACGCAGTATTTT
.	TRBV5-1	TRBJ1-1	.	CASSLGSGDTEAFF	TGCGCCAGCAGCTTGGGGTCAGGGGACACTGAAGCTTTCTTT
TRBD2	TRBV7-6	TRBJ2-3	many	CASSLGSSGRVADTQYF	TGTGCCAGCAGCTTAGGGTCTAGCGGGAGGGTAGCAGATACGCAGTATTTT
TRBD2	TRBV6-2/TRBV6-3	TRBJ2-7	.	CASSYSTQGGLADPYEQYF	TGTGCCAGCAGTTACTCGACGCAGGGCGGACTAGCGGATCCCTACGAGCAGTACTTC
TRBD1	TRBV28	TRBJ2-5	.	CASRPETGTQETQYF	TGTGCCAGCAGACCCGAGACAGGGACCCAAGAGACCCAGTACTTC
.	TRBV7-7	TRBJ2-1	.	CASSSTGPTYNEQFF	TGTGCCAGCAGCTCCACGGGTCCCACCTACAATGAGCAGTTCTTC
.	TRBV5-1	TRBJ2-3	many	CASSFGGIYGYF	TGCGCCAGCAGCTTTGGAGGAATATACGGATATTTT
.	TRBV7-8	TRBJ2-5	.	CASSSLGAAQETQYF	TGCGCCAGCAGCTCGTTGGGAGCGGCTCAAGAGACCCAGTACTTC
.	TRBV29-1	TRBJ1-4	.	CSVVGLTNEKLFF	TGCAGCGTTGTAGGGTTGACTAATGAAAAACTGTTTTTT
.	TRBV10-3	TRBJ1-2	.	CAISDEGSYGYTF	TGTGCCATCAGTGATGAAGGAAGCTATGGCTACACCTTC
TRBD2	TRBV10-1	TRBJ2-1	many	CASSDGSGYYNEQFF	TGCGCCAGCAGTGATGGTAGCGGGTATTACAATGAGCAGTTCTTC
TRBD2	TRBV19	TRBJ2-1	.	CASSIGGTTYNEQFF	TGTGCCAGTAGTATAGGGGGGACTACCTACAATGAGCAGTTCTTC
TRBD1	TRBV7-3	TRBJ1-5	.	CASSRTGGASNQPQHF	TGTGCCAGCAGCCGAACAGGGGGCGCGAGCAATCAGCCCCAGCATTTT
.	TRBV25-1	TRBJ1-3	many	CASSGWSGNTIYF	TGTGCCAGCAGTGGATGGTCTGGAAACACCATATATTTT
.	TRBV5-4	TRBJ2-3	many	CASRTNLDSTDTQYF	TGTGCCAGCAGGACTAACCTTGACAGCACAGATACGCAGTATTTT
.	TRBV19	TRBJ2-1	.	CASSSGVRYNEQFF	TGTGCCAGTAGTTCCGGCGTCCGCTACAATGAGCAGTTCTTC
.	TRBV19	TRBJ2-5	.	CASSIVLNTETQYF	TGTGCCAGTAGTATAGTATTGAATACAGAGACCCAGTACTTC
.	TRBV12-3/TRBV12-4	TRBJ1-4	.	CASRDSGEEKLFF	TGTGCCAGCAGGGACAGTGGGGAGGAAAAACTGTTTTTT
.	TRBV24-1	TRBJ2-5	.	CATSAWGEETQYF	TGTGCCACCAGTGCCTGGGGCGAGGAGACCCAGTACTTC
.	TRBV7-2	TRBJ1-2	.	CASSLSYGNGYTF	TGTGCCAGCAGCTTATCGTACGGGAATGGCTACACCTTC
TRBD1	TRBV2	TRBJ2-7	.	CASSVGQGATGQYF	TGTGCCAGCAGTGTGGGACAGGGGGCGACGGGGCAGTACTTC
TRBD1	TRBV2	TRBJ1-5	few	CASSGTGANQPQHF	TGTGCCAGCAGTGGAACAGGGGCCAATCAGCCCCAGCATTTT
.	TRBV10-3	TRBJ2-5	.	CAISPGVQETQYF	TGTGCCATCAGCCCAGGGGTCCAAGAGACCCAGTACTTC
.	TRBV20-1	TRBJ1-1	.	CSARDSRGTEAFF	TGCAGTGCTAGAGATTCCAGGGGCACTGAAGCTTTCTTT
TRBD2	TRBV29-1	TRBJ2-1	.	CSVEPGLGEQFF	TGCAGCGTTGAACCGGGACTAGGTGAGCAGTTCTTC
TRBD1	TRBV6-1	TRBJ1-1	few	CASSVPSPRQGVNTEAFF	TGTGCCAGCAGTGTGCCTTCCCCACGACAGGGCGTGAACACTGAAGCTTTCTTT
.	TRBV10-3	TRBJ2-7	.	CAISESPRHRSYEQYF	TGTGCCATCAGTGAGTCGCCCCGACACCGCTCCTACGAGCAGTACTTC
.	TRBV5-1	TRBJ2-5	.	CASSLEGRPETQYF	TGCGCCAGCAGCTTGGAAGGCAGGCCAGAGACCCAGTACTTC
TRBD1	TRBV10-1	TRBJ2-2	many	CASPRTGLSHPNTGELFF	TGCGCCAGCCCTCGGACAGGGCTTTCGCACCCGAACACCGGGGAGCTGTTTTTT